One T cell receptor beta chain is described in this entry. Its antigen is undetermined. The CDR3 loop spans 14 amino acids. Germline V lookup: CDR1 MDHEN, CDR2 SYDVKM. The junction had 4 bases not matched to a gene; V was cut back by 5 bases and J by 1 base. Clones were read by immunoSEQ multiplex PCR, and TCRdb kept only the in-frame ones, dropping some. The table has 26,000 or so clones, about nine tenths seen once. These data are taken from a study of OX40 agonist ivuxolimab in advanced cancers. As for the study in general: With ivuxolimab, an agonistic anti-OX40 (CD134) antibody, patients were treated. All patients had ivuxolimab intravenously every 2 weeks at 0.01 to 10 mg/kg. Eligibility rules accepted prior anti-PD-1, anti-PD-L1 or anti-CTLA-4 therapy, and 30% to 40% had some. Study-wide findings and caveats: Expanded clones tended on average to be more numerous among CD8+ T cells than CD4+.

The TCR originated in an adult with an advanced solid tumor such as melanoma, head and neck, liver or kidney cancer. The rearrangement uses TRBV28 and TRBJ2-7, with 8 bases matching TRBD1. Sequenced here: CD4+ or CD8+ T cells sorted from blood, sampled in a trial of the OX40 agonist ivuxolimab. CDR3 protein: CASSRWDRSYEQYF. Written as DNA, the CDR3 is TGTGCCAGCAGTCGCTGGGACAGGTCCTACGAGCAGTACTTC.